This T cell receptor beta chain was identified in a study of T cells in localized non-small cell lung cancer. Study results and caveats: Heterogeneity stays possible, as sequencing covered only one tumor region.

The CDR3 is 12 residues long. Germline CDR1 is SGHTA and CDR2 is FQGNSA. V was pared by 1 base and J by 5 bases, with 3 bases between. This table comes from immunoSEQ multiplex PCR, and its TCRdb copy is limited to in-frame clones, with some not included. The sample records 75,000 to 85,000 clones, 80% being singletons. Notes on this clone: Its specificity is not known.

The sequence derives from a female donor older than 55 with stage I lung adenocarcinoma. The sample in question was peripheral blood, obtained before any cancer treatment. The gene calls are TRBV7-2 and TRBJ2-1; D not certain. The CDR3 loop is CASSLGHNEQFF. CDR3 sequence (DNA): TGTGCCAGCAGCTTAGGTCACAATGAGCAGTTCTTC.